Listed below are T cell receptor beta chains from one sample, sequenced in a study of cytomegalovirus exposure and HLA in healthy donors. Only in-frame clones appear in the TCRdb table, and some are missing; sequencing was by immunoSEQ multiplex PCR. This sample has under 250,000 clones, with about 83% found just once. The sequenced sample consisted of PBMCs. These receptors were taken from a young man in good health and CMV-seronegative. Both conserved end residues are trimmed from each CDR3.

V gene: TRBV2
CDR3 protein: ASTGQGSNTEAF

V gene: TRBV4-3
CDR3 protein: ASSQAGVEAPLH

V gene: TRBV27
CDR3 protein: ASSLGTNQPF

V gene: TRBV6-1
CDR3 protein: ASSERNRVLQPQH

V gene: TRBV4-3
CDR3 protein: ASSLGLGANTGELF

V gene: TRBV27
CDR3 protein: ASRRGITEAF

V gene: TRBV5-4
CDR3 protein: ASSFLLGGWRVGEQY

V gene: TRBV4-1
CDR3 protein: ASSQQGQGAYEQY

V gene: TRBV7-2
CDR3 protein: ASSFLASGYNEQF

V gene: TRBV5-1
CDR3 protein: ASSTDRGNYGYT

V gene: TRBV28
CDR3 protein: ASSSQGAGQPQH

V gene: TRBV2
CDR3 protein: ASSVPGGDQETQY

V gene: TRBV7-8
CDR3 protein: ASSLDEGARYEQY